One and the same sample provided the 28 T cell receptor beta chains below, sequenced in a study of T-cell memory formation after mild COVID-19. TCRdb reprocessed the 5' RACE reads with MiXCR, giving one entry per CDR3 protein. The table lists hundreds of thousands of distinct CDR3 sequences, roughly 22% of them singletons, with 7% to 9% in the top ten. The sample taken for sequencing was PBMCs or a T cell subset sorted from them (not recorded which). The receptors shown here come from an adult woman who had mild COVID-19 (a few samples of this study predate the infection). Cell type and time point are not known.

The V call is TRBV20-1, the J call TRBJ2-1; 7 nucleotides match TRBD1. This CDR3 contains 15 residues. Trimming at V came to 3 bases and at J to 7 bases, leaving 12 bases not matched to a gene. Per the germline V gene, CDR1 is DFQATT and CDR2 is SNEGSKA (reference sequence). CDR3 in amino acids: CSARVGGRGGNEQFF. The CDR3, as DNA: TGCAGTGCTAGGGTAGGGGGCAGAGGTGGAAATGAGCAGTTCTTC.

V is TRBV2 and J is TRBJ2-7, with D perhaps TRBD2 (6 bases). Germline CDR1 is SNHLY and CDR2 is FYNNEI. V was pared by 6 bases and J by 0 bases, with 15 bases between. CDR3 length equals 15 residues. The CDR3 nucleotides read TGTGCCAGCAGCATGGGACTCCTTAGCTCCTACGAGCAGTACTTC. This gives the protein CASSMGLLSSYEQYF.

This clonotype was observed a few times. The V and J genes are TRBV12-3 or TRBV12-4 and TRBJ1-1; the D gene is possibly TRBD1 (6 bases). The ends were cut back, 3 bases at V and 11 bases at J, with 13 bases in the middle. The CDR3 has 12 residues. In DNA form, the CDR3 reads TGTGCCAGCAGTTTCACAGGGCAGCGGGCTTTCTTT. It codes for CASSFTGQRAFF.

This chain links TRBV10-3 with TRBJ1-5; 7 bases fit TRBD1. With V trimmed by 0 bases and J by 5 bases, 1 base remained unmatched. CDR3 length equals 14 residues. CDR1 and CDR2 (germline): ENHRY, SYGVKD. This CDR3 reads CAISESGQYQPQHF. DNA of the CDR3: TGTGCCATCAGTGAGTCGGGACAGTATCAGCCCCAGCATTTT.

This clonotype showed up just a few times. This chain connects TRBV7-8 to TRBJ2-3; 10 nucleotides match TRBD2. The junction had 11 bases not matched to a gene; V was cut back by 6 bases and J by 2 bases. There are 17 residues in the CDR3. Looked up from germline, CDR1 is SGHVS and CDR2 is FQNEAQ. The CDR3 region has the DNA TGTGCCAGCAGGGTTAGCGGGGGGCCGGTCCCCACAGATACGCAGTATTTT. Its protein is CASRVSGGPVPTDTQYF.

This clonotype was recorded a few times. The gene calls are TRBV4-2 and TRBJ2-7, with D possibly matching TRBD2 (5 bases). With 1 base removed from V and 0 bases from J, the gap between germline ends came to 10 bases. The V gene's germline CDR1 is LGHNA and CDR2 YNFKEQ. The CDR3 has 15 amino acids. The CDR3 loop reads CASSQGRHSSYEQYF. In DNA, the CDR3 is TGTGCCAGCAGCCAAGGGAGGCACAGCTCCTACGAGCAGTACTTC.

The CDR3 sequence: CASSLREDQPQHF. The CDR3, as DNA: TGTGCCAGCAGCTTAAGGGAGGATCAGCCCCAGCATTTT. This chain connects TRBV7-3 to TRBJ1-5; D is unclear. The CDR3 is 13 amino acids. The V end lost 1 base, the J end lost 5 bases, and 6 bases lay between the germline ends. Per germline, CDR1 SGHTA and CDR2 FQGTGA.

This CDR3 is CASSKGLAGSYNEQFF. The CDR3 DNA reads as TGTGCCAGCAGCAAGGGACTAGCGGGCTCCTACAATGAGCAGTTCTTC. The rearrangement uses TRBV11-3 and TRBJ2-1; 12 bases agree with TRBD2. The CDR3 contains 16 residues. V shed 5 bases and J 0 bases; nucleotides not matched to a gene: 2. Germline V gives CDR1 SGHNT, CDR2 YENEEA.

The chain combines TRBV12-3 or TRBV12-4 with TRBJ2-1; no reliable D call. V was cut by 1 base and J by 6 bases, with 10 bases left in between. The CDR3 contains 14 residues. CDR3 sequence: CASSLDALANEQFF. In DNA, the CDR3 is TGTGCCAGCAGTTTAGACGCCCTTGCCAATGAGCAGTTCTTC.

As DNA, the CDR3 is TGTGCCAGCAGCAACAGCGGGAGGGCATCCTACGAGCAGTACTTC. Amino acid sequence: CASSNSGRASYEQYF. The genes are TRBV7-8 and TRBJ2-7; TRBD2 agrees at 10 bases. This CDR3 contains 15 residues. The V gene's germline CDR1 is SGHVS and CDR2 FQNEAQ. V trimming: 5 bases; J trimming: 1 base; junction bases outside the gene matches: 5.

The chain recombines TRBV30 with TRBJ1-2; D unclear. Trimming cost V 5 bases and J 0 bases, with 10 bases left between them. The CDR3 totals 13 residues. Germline lookup yields CDR1 GTSNPN and CDR2 SVGIG (reference sequence). This chain's CDR3 is CAWVGKANYGYTF. The CDR3 coding sequence is TGTGCCTGGGTGGGAAAGGCTAACTATGGCTACACCTTC. The full variable domain, rest sourced from reference TRBV30 and TRBJ1-2, is SQTIHQWPATLVQPVGSPLSLECTVEGTSNPNLYWYRQAAGRGLQLLFYSVGIGQISSEVPQNLSASRPQDRQFILSSKKLLLSDSGFYLCAWVGKANYGYTFGSGTRLTVV.

This clonotype was seen a few times. The rearrangement uses TRBV25-1 and TRBJ2-6, with no clear D. Germline assignment: CDR1 MGHDK and CDR2 SYGVNS. Trimming shortened V by 3 bases and J by 1 base, and 7 bases separated the two germline ends. The CDR3 covers 15 residues. The CDR3 DNA follows: TGTGCCAGCAGTGATCTGGGGTCTGGGGCCAACGTCCTGACTTTC. This codes for CASSDLGSGANVLTF. The full variable domain, with the rest looked up from reference TRBV25-1 and TRBJ2-6, is EADIYQTPRYLVIGTGKKITLECSQTMGHDKMYWYQQDPGMELHLIHYSYGVNSTEKGDLSSESTVSRIRTEHFPLTLESARPSHTSQYLCASSDLGSGANVLTFGAGSRLTVL.

The V call is TRBV5-1, the J call TRBJ2-1; 10 positions agree with TRBD2. The V gene's germline CDR1 is SGHRS and CDR2 YFSETQ. The CDR3 length is 16 residues. Losses at the gene ends were 3 bases for V and 3 bases for J; bases not matched to a gene: 6. In DNA, the CDR3 is TGCGCCAGCAGCTCTGTAACTAGCGGGAACTACAATGAGCAGTTCTTC. It codes for CASSSVTSGNYNEQFF.

This clonotype has a handful of counts. The chain joins TRBV9 to TRBJ2-3; TRBD2 agrees at 7 bases. The trim removed 0 bases at V and 2 bases at J, leaving 6 bases unmatched. The CDR3 spans 16 residues. CDR1 and CDR2 from the germline V gene are SGDLS and YYNGEE. The CDR3 reads CASSVEPGLPTDTQYF. Written as DNA, the CDR3 is TGTGCCAGCAGCGTAGAACCGGGACTACCCACAGATACGCAGTATTTT.

Ten or more counts support this clonotype. This sequence joins TRBV12-3 or TRBV12-4 and TRBJ1-5; D is unresolved. The CDR3 sequence is 14 residues long. Trimming removed 2 bases from V and 15 bases from J, with 20 bases in between. In DNA form, the CDR3 reads TGTGCCAGCAGTTTAACGGAGGGCCGGGATCCAGGGCATTTT. Translating it yields CASSLTEGRDPGHF.

In this sample, this clonotype turned up a few times. CDR3 nucleotide sequence: TGCAGTGCCCTAGTCCATGATACTATAGATTACTACAATGAGCAGTTCTTC. It specifies CSALVHDTIDYYNEQFF. The gene calls are TRBV20-1 and TRBJ2-1; D unresolved. From germline, CDR1 is DFQATT and CDR2 SNEGSKA (reference sequence). Trimming cost V 6 bases and J 3 bases, with 24 bases left between them. This CDR3 has 17 amino acids.

This chain connects TRBV12-3 or TRBV12-4 to TRBJ2-7; TRBD1 matches 7 bases. The V and J ends lost 3 bases and 2 bases, in that order; junction bases with no gene match: 4. CDR3 length equals 14 residues. The CDR3 reads CASSFRDRTYEQYF. The CDR3 bases are TGTGCCAGCAGTTTCCGGGACAGAACCTACGAGCAGTACTTC.

The rearrangement links TRBV11-3 to TRBJ2-1, with D uncertain. This CDR3 spans 18 amino acids. Trimming took 5 bases from V and 4 from J, leaving 24 bases between them. Germline V gene data show CDR1 as SGHNT and CDR2 as YENEEA. CDR3 bases: TGTGCCAGCAGCGCCACACCGGACGTGTCGCGAAAGTACAATGAGCAGTTCTTC. Translation: CASSATPDVSRKYNEQFF. The variable domain in full, with the rest retrieved from reference TRBV11-3 and TRBJ2-1, is EAGVVQSPRYKIIEKKQPVAFWCNPISGHNTLYWYLQNLGQGPELLIRYENEEAVDDSQLPKDRFSAERLKGVDSTLKIQPAELGDSAVYLCASSATPDVSRKYNEQFFGPGTRLTVL.

This chain joins TRBV20-1 and TRBJ1-5; 9 nucleotides match TRBD1. Germline V gene data show CDR1 as DFQATT and CDR2 as SNEGSKA (reference sequence). The CDR3 has 15 amino acids. Trimming at V came to 0 bases and at J to 6 bases, leaving 6 bases not matched to a gene. The CDR3 sequence is CSARDVGQGVQPQHF. In nucleotides, the CDR3 is TGCAGTGCTAGAGATGTGGGACAGGGTGTTCAGCCCCAGCATTTT.

This chain uses TRBV12-3 or TRBV12-4 with TRBJ1-2; a possible D gene is TRBD1 (6 bases). V lost 8 bases and J lost 3, with 22 bases in between. The CDR3 sequence is 16 residues long. The CDR3 spells CASSSAGVQEHYGYTF. The CDR3 nucleotides are TGTGCCAGCTCAAGCGCAGGGGTTCAGGAGCACTATGGCTACACCTTC.

The rearrangement uses TRBV5-1 and TRBJ2-3; 11 bases are a match to TRBD1. The CDR3 loop spans 15 amino acids. With V trimmed by 5 bases and J by 4 bases, 6 bases remained unmatched. Per the germline V gene, CDR1 is SGHRS and CDR2 is YFSETQ. The CDR3 DNA reads as TGCGCCAGCAGGCCCGGGACAGGGGGTTCAGATACGCAGTATTTT. Translating it yields CASRPGTGGSDTQYF.

The table lists this clonotype with a few counts. The chain carries TRBV10-3 and TRBJ2-3; 13 bases match TRBD2. The V segment lost 10 bases and the J segment 1 base; nucleotides outside the gene matches: 11. CDR1 is ENHRY and CDR2 is SYGVKD in the germline V gene. The CDR3 is 17 amino acids. In DNA, the CDR3 is TGTGCCACGGCACCCGGGACTAGCGGGATTGGCACAGATACGCAGTATTTT. Translating gives CATAPGTSGIGTDTQYF.

This clonotype was detected a few times. The V and J genes are TRBV11-2 and TRBJ2-1; 7 positions agree with TRBD1. Germline CDR1 SGHAT, CDR2 FQNNGV. The V gene end was trimmed by 3 bases and the J gene end by 0 bases; junction bases not matched to a gene: 8. The CDR3 extends over 17 amino acids. CDR3 in amino acids: CASSFGTVPSSYNEQFF. DNA for the CDR3: TGTGCCAGCAGCTTCGGGACAGTACCGAGCTCCTACAATGAGCAGTTCTTC.

This clonotype has more than one count but fewer than ten. V usage is TRBV7-9 and J usage is TRBJ2-7; TRBD1 matches 7 bases. The CDR3 runs 15 residues. J gave up 2 bases and V 3 bases, and 7 bases lay outside the gene matches. CDR1 SEHNR and CDR2 FQNEAQ come from the germline V gene (reference sequence). The chain's CDR3 is CASSFDHRGPYEQYF. The CDR3 region has the DNA TGTGCCAGCAGCTTTGACCACAGGGGTCCCTACGAGCAGTACTTC.

This clonotype was counted between two and nine times. The chain links TRBV4-1 to TRBJ2-7, with TRBD2 as a possible D gene (5 bases). The CDR3 extends over 14 amino acids. The V and J ends lost 4 bases and 2 bases respectively, with 12 bases between them. Per germline, CDR1 MGHRA and CDR2 YSYEKL. The CDR3: CASSRYLEAYEQYF. Here the CDR3 DNA reads TGCGCCAGCAGCCGCTACCTGGAGGCCTACGAGCAGTACTTC.

The chain links TRBV24-1 to TRBJ1-4, with D unclear. The CDR3 is 12 amino acids. The V gene lost 5 bases and the J gene lost 6 bases, with 6 bases spanning the gap. The germline gives CDR1 KGHDR, CDR2 SFDVKD. CDR3 loop: CATSGGDEKLFF. In DNA form, the CDR3 reads TGTGCCACCAGTGGCGGAGATGAAAAACTGTTTTTT.

The rearrangement uses TRBV15 and TRBJ1-2; D gene uncertain. Trimming left V 0 bases short and J 7 bases short, with 9 bases between. CDR3 length: 13 amino acids. Germline values: CDR1 LNHNV, CDR2 YYDKDF (reference sequence). CDR3 amino acids: CATSRDYGFGYTF. In DNA form, the CDR3 reads TGTGCCACCAGCAGAGATTACGGGTTTGGCTACACCTTC.

This clonotype came up a few times. The chain has TRBV7-3 and TRBJ2-1; unclear D gene. Germline lookup yields CDR1 SGHTA and CDR2 FQGTGA. CDR3 size: 13 residues. Deletions cut 4 bases from V and 5 bases from J, with 9 bases between. The CDR3 DNA is TGTGCCAGCAGCTCCGGACCCAACAATGAGCAGTTCTTC. Its protein is CASSSGPNNEQFF.